This T cell receptor (beta chain) was sequenced during a study of CD8 T cells in ankylosing spondylitis. Overall study findings and caveats: Reports say disease-linked clones showed up significantly more in matched ankylosing spondylitis synovial fluid. It appeared that ankylosing spondylitis blood was characterized by a TCR beta motif of several highly homologous variants. Some of these motif variants have turned up before, in reports on reactive arthritis synovial fluid and blood.

About this clonotype: Its antigen remains unknown.

Scientists made TCR beta libraries using quantitative 5'-RACE with molecular barcodes. TCRdb reprocessed the 5' RACE reads via MiXCR and lists one record per CDR3 protein. This table holds roughly 400,000 distinct CDR3 sequences, around 20% found once. Specimen: blood, either unsorted or a sorted T cell fraction (not recorded which). This clonotype was sampled from a male donor with ankylosing spondylitis.

DNA for the CDR3: TGTGCCAGCAGTGAGGCGCAGGCGGGGGTCACTGAAGCTTTCTTT. Translating gives CASSEAQAGVTEAFF. The chain has TRBV2 and TRBJ1-1, with D maybe TRBD1 (5 bases). Trimming took 3 bases from V and 4 from J, leaving 15 bases between them. CDR3 length: 15 residues. Germline values: CDR1 SNHLY, CDR2 FYNNEI.